The TCR beta chain described here comes from a study of shared clonotypes between healthy human individuals. About the study: Used for every donor were three CD4 naive, three CD4 memory, two CD8 naive and one CD8 memory plate.

A word on this clone: What it binds is not known.

The junction had 8 bases not matched to a gene; V was cut back by 4 bases and J by 7 bases. Looked up from germline, CDR1 is SGHDT and CDR2 is YYEEEE. CDR3 length equals 15 residues. Produced via immunoSEQ multiplex PCR; TCRdb's table is partial and in-frame only. The top ten clones hold approximately 1.5% of a sample with 950,000 to 1,100,000 clones, 65% to 80% of them seen once. The study, taken as a whole, reports: Sequencing depth was expected to affect clonotype sharing among donors.

The source of this sequence is a man aged 18 to 29 in good health. The sample taken for sequencing was memory CD4+ T cells sorted from blood. Indicated subset: CD45RA-negative fraction. The chain uses TRBV5-6 and TRBJ1-4; 9 bases line up with TRBD1. This CDR3 reads CASSRQGQGSEKLFF. The CDR3 DNA sequence: TGTGCCAGCAGCCGCCAGGGACAGGGAAGTGAAAAACTGTTTTTT.